A selection of T cell receptor beta chains follows, all from one sample in a study of regulatory T cells in long-lasting Graves disease. TCRdb processed the multiplex PCR reads anew with MiXCR; each CDR3 protein has one entry. The sample has roughly 500,000 distinct CDR3 sequences; approximately 12% are singletons. This sample also appeared in a second study, on T cells in Graves' hyperthyroidism and ophthalmopathy.

The material sequenced was peripheral blood mononuclear cells (PBMCs), taken at new diagnosis, from a patient treated with antithyroid drugs. The receptors derive from a young woman with Graves disease. CDR3s include the opening cysteine and the closing phenylalanine or tryptophan. D genes are given only for firm matches. Part of the rows lack a size; the others show once, few, many or a class for expanded clones.

clone_size j_call d_call v_call cdr3_aa cdr3_nt
many TRBJ1-2 NA TRBV6-1 CASNQPGTKGLYGYTF TGTGCCAGCAACCAACCCGGGACCAAAGGGCTATATGGCTACACCTTC
many TRBJ2-3 TRBD2 TRBV6-2/TRBV6-3 CASSSRTSGITDTQYF TGTGCCAGCAGTTCCCGGACTAGCGGGATAACAGATACGCAGTATTTT
many TRBJ2-1 NA TRBV6-1 CASRGLTLYNEQFF TGTGCCAGCAGGGGACTTACCCTTTACAATGAGCAGTTCTTC
many TRBJ1-2 NA TRBV29-1 CSVAPGASTSGYTF TGCAGCGTTGCCCCAGGGGCCTCGACGAGTGGCTACACCTTC
NA TRBJ1-4 NA TRBV3-1 CASSHGMAGFREKLFF TGTGCCAGCAGCCACGGAATGGCGGGGTTTCGAGAAAAACTGTTTTTT
few TRBJ1-4 NA TRBV4-3 CASSQVGEPNEKLFF TGCGCCAGCAGCCAAGTGGGGGAGCCTAATGAAAAACTGTTTTTT
many TRBJ1-1 TRBD1 TRBV6-1 CASSLQRVTGGRTEAFF TGTGCCAGCAGTCTCCAAAGAGTGACAGGGGGTAGGACTGAAGCTTTCTTT
many TRBJ1-1 NA TRBV12-3/TRBV12-4 CASSFSEGAFF TGTGCCAGCAGTTTCTCGGAGGGAGCTTTCTTT
many TRBJ1-1 NA TRBV12-3/TRBV12-4 CASSLVVGAAFF TGTGCCAGCAGTTTGGTCGTAGGGGCAGCTTTCTTT
many TRBJ1-2 NA TRBV28 CASRPGRNYGYTF TGTGCCAGCAGGCCCGGACGAAACTATGGCTACACCTTC
many TRBJ2-3 TRBD2 TRBV5-1 CASSKGLAGEDTQYF TGCGCCAGCAGCAAGGGACTAGCGGGAGAAGATACGCAGTATTTT
few TRBJ1-5 NA TRBV20-1 CSARELGFGNQPQHF TGCAGTGCTAGAGAATTGGGATTTGGCAATCAGCCCCAGCATTTT
many TRBJ2-1 NA TRBV28 CASSFGLLPRGEQFF TGTGCCAGCAGTTTTGGCCTTTTGCCGAGGGGTGAGCAGTTCTTC
NA TRBJ2-2 NA TRBV11-2 CASMGRGTSNTGELFF TGTGCCAGCATGGGCAGGGGGACTAGTAACACCGGGGAGCTGTTTTTT
many TRBJ1-1 TRBD1 TRBV11-3 CASSYRGATEAFF TGTGCCAGCAGCTACAGGGGAGCCACTGAAGCTTTCTTT
many TRBJ2-7 TRBD1 TRBV6-1 CASRRRDRVTYEQYF TGTGCCAGCAGAAGGAGGGACAGGGTTACCTACGAGCAGTACTTC
many TRBJ1-2 TRBD1 TRBV5-1 CASSVTGGSSYGYTF TGCGCCAGCAGCGTTACAGGGGGCTCCTCCTATGGCTACACCTTC
many TRBJ2-2 NA TRBV6-5 CASSYLYTGELFF TGTGCCAGCAGTTACCTCTACACCGGGGAGCTGTTTTTT
many TRBJ2-7 TRBD2 TRBV24-1 CATFEEAGEYEQYF TGTGCCACCTTTGAAGAAGCGGGAGAGTACGAGCAGTACTTC
NA TRBJ1-4 TRBD1 TRBV6-5 CASSYRGLANEKLFF TGTGCCAGCAGTTACAGGGGGCTTGCTAATGAAAAACTGTTTTTT
many TRBJ2-7 NA TRBV12-3/TRBV12-4 CASSTSAGGTSYEQYF TGTGCCAGCAGCACAAGTGCGGGCGGAACCTCCTACGAGCAGTACTTC
many TRBJ1-1 NA TRBV2 CASSKMTNFPNTEAFF TGTGCCAGCAGCAAGATGACGAACTTTCCGAACACTGAAGCTTTCTTT
many TRBJ2-7 TRBD1 TRBV24-1 CATSDSRDRGREQYF TGTGCCACCAGTGATTCTCGGGACAGGGGAAGAGAGCAGTACTTC
many TRBJ2-3 TRBD2 TRBV28 CASSSSGRTDTQYF TGTGCCAGCAGCTCTAGCGGGAGAACAGATACGCAGTATTTT
many TRBJ1-1 NA TRBV30 CAWSVLGVGTEAFF TGTGCCTGGAGTGTACTAGGGGTGGGCACTGAAGCTTTCTTT
few TRBJ2-7 NA TRBV12-3/TRBV12-4 CASSLRWEEPQYF TGTGCCAGCAGTTTACGATGGGAGGAGCCGCAGTACTTC
few TRBJ2-1 TRBD2 TRBV12-3/TRBV12-4 CASRGTSGRPEQFF TGTGCCAGCAGGGGGACTAGCGGAAGGCCTGAGCAGTTCTTC
many TRBJ2-1 NA TRBV5-6 CASSFWGSSEQFF TGTGCCAGCAGCTTTTGGGGCTCCAGTGAGCAGTTCTTC
NA TRBJ2-3 TRBD2 TRBV7-3 CASSSGLAEGTDTQYF TGTGCCAGCAGCTCGGGACTAGCGGAGGGCACAGATACGCAGTATTTT
NA TRBJ2-3 NA TRBV19 CASSMGWVTDTQYF TGTGCCAGTAGTATGGGTTGGGTGACAGATACGCAGTATTTT
NA TRBJ1-3 NA TRBV30 CAWGIVSASTIYF TGTGCCTGGGGGATAGTCTCGGCGAGCACCATATATTTT
NA TRBJ1-4 NA TRBV6-2/TRBV6-3 CAGSDGNSEKLFF TGTGCCGGATCCGACGGGAATAGTGAAAAACTGTTTTTT
many TRBJ1-1 NA TRBV11-3 CASSLDHGGEAFF TGTGCCAGCAGCTTAGATCACGGCGGTGAAGCTTTCTTT
many TRBJ1-2 TRBD1 TRBV11-2 CASSPWDREYGYTF TGTGCCAGCAGCCCATGGGACAGGGAGTATGGCTACACCTTC
many TRBJ1-2 NA TRBV7-2 CASSLGHRPYGYTF TGTGCCAGCAGCTTAGGACACCGGCCCTATGGCTACACCTTC
many TRBJ2-3 NA TRBV5-6 CASSPYRVTDTQYF TGTGCCAGCAGCCCCTACAGGGTCACAGATACGCAGTATTTT
NA TRBJ2-7 NA TRBV30 CACTKTDSYEQYF TGTGCCTGCACGAAGACGGATTCCTACGAGCAGTACTTC